This T cell receptor beta chain was recovered during a study of cytomegalovirus exposure and HLA in healthy donors. PCR employed 60 Vbeta and 13 Jbeta primers. The table came from immunoSEQ multiplex PCR; TCRdb's copy has only in-frame clones and leaves some out. The profile shows around 85,000 clones, around three quarters of them singletons. Study results and caveats: For cytomegalovirus status, the classifier reportedly gave diagnoses with high specificity and sensitivity. Donors belonging to an Asian-associated ancestry cluster reportedly showed fewer N-insertions in productive TCRs than the approximately 680-donor mean, according to what a later analysis found. When the data were analyzed later, several of the most significant clusters appeared to be linked to common viral pathogens. The authors enumerated 164 TCR beta chains as linked to cytomegalovirus.

The CDR3 is 12 residues long. Trimming took 11 bases from V and 2 from J; bases not matched to a gene: 2. Germline CDR1 reads MNHNY; CDR2 reads SVGAGI (reference sequence). As concerns this clone: Its antigen is not identified.

This chain joins TRBV6-6 and TRBJ2-3; the match to TRBD2 covers 9 bases. Specimen: PBMCs. The receptor comes from a man aged 25 to 40 in good health and CMV-seronegative. CDR3 DNA sequence: TGTGCCTCTAGCGGGGACACAGATACGCAGTATTTT. Translating it yields CASSGDTDTQYF.